This T cell receptor (beta chain) was obtained from a study of chemoradiotherapy in HPV16-positive cancers. Findings and caveats of the study: HPV-specific T cells were functionally defined from only two HPV16-positive patients. For HPV16-positive patients, expanding HPV-responsive T cells associated with longer recurrence-free survival.

Repertoires were sampled repeatedly during chemoradiotherapy. There are 14 residues in the CDR3. The germline V gene encodes CDR1 MDHEN and CDR2 SYDVKM. Trimming left V 5 bases short and J 7 bases short, with 14 bases between. Profiled with immunoSEQ multiplex PCR; TCRdb holds only in-frame clones, not every one. The profile shows 6,000 to 8,000 clones, roughly 90% of them singletons. Worth noting for this clone: The antigen remains unidentified.

The gene calls are TRBV28 and TRBJ1-4; D possibly corresponds to TRBD1 (6 bases). The sequencing used tumor tissue, collected from a patient who underwent chemoradiotherapy. This TCR was sampled from a human donor with HPV-associated anogenital cancer. This chain's CDR3 is CASSLQQGVEKLFF. For the CDR3, the DNA is TGTGCCAGCAGTCTTCAACAGGGTGTTGAAAAACTGTTTTTT.